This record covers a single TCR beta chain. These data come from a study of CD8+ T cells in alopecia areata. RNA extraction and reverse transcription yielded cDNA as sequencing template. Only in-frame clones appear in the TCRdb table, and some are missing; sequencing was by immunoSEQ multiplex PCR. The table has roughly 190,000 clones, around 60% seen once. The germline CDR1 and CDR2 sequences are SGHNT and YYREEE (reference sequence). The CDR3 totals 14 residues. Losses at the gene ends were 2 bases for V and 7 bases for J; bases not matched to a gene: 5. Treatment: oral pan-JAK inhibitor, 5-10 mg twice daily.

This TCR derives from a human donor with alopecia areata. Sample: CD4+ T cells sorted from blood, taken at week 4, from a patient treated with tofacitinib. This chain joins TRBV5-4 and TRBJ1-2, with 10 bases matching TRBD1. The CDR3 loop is CASSFDRGLAGYTF. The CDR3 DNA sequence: TGTGCCAGCAGCTTCGACAGGGGGCTGGCTGGCTACACCTTC. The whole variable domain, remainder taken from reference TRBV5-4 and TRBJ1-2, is ETGVTQSPTHLIKTRGQQVTLRCSSQSGHNTVSWYQQALGQGPQFIFQYYREEENGRGNFPPRFSGLQFPNYSSELNVNALELDDSALYLCASSFDRGLAGYTFGSGTRLTVV.